This T cell receptor (beta chain) was recorded in a study of T cell responses to AZD1222 COVID-19 vaccine. Broader study findings: Targets within unmutated variant regions were reportedly found for nearly half of spike-specific TCRs. A mostly white British donor set with more females was recruited, and clonal diversity was possibly underestimated. Spike-specific TCR breadth and depth went up after people got two AZD1222 doses.

The CDR3 length is 14 residues. The germline gives CDR1 WNHNN, CDR2 SYGVQD (reference sequence). The V and J ends lost 4 bases and 7 bases respectively, with 16 bases between them. This clone was picked up one time. Its antigen is currently unknown. Clones were read by immunoSEQ multiplex PCR, and TCRdb kept only the in-frame ones, dropping some. The sample consists of about 140,000 clones, approximately 93% of them appearing once. This clonotype originated in an adult who had recovered from COVID-19. Sequenced material: peripheral blood, taken after recovery from COVID-19. The chain combines TRBV10-1 with TRBJ1-1, with D hard to call. The CDR3 protein is CASSVRKQAHEAFF. The DNA of the CDR3 is TGCGCCAGCAGTGTCCGAAAGCAGGCTCATGAAGCTTTCTTT.